These 11 T cell receptor beta chains originate from one sample sequenced in a study of Ad26.COV2.S vaccination and SARS-CoV-2 variants. This sample's treatment: about 20 received Ad26.COV2.S at low or high dose, single or two shots; about 5 received placebo; per-sample allocation not given. Sampling took place 63 days after the first vaccine or placebo injection. Libraries were prepared by immunoSEQ multiplex PCR; TCRdb keeps only in-frame clonotypes and omits some of them. The sample carries a few hundred thousand clones, 90% recorded once. Sequenced material: peripheral blood, taken in a trial of Ad26.COV2.S vaccine versus placebo. The receptor source for this set is a person between 18 and 65 years old who received the Ad26.COV2.S COVID-19 vaccine or a placebo.

The rearrangement joins TRBV15 to TRBJ1-1; possibly TRBD1 for D (5 bases). The CDR3 is made up of 14 amino acids. Germline V CDR1 and CDR2: LNHNV, YYDKDF (reference sequence). The V end lost 4 bases, the J end lost 5 bases, and 14 bases lay between the germline ends. Written as DNA, the CDR3 is TGTGCCACCAGCACCCGCGTGGGGGGAACTGAAGCTTTCTTT. This encodes CATSTRVGGTEAFF.

The V and J genes are TRBV9 and TRBJ1-3; 8 bases are a match to TRBD1. The CDR3 totals 15 residues. The J segment lost 4 bases and the V segment lost 4 bases, leaving 7 bases of the junction unmatched. CDR1 SGDLS and CDR2 YYNGEE come from the germline V gene. CDR3 DNA sequence: TGTGCCAGCAGCACCCAGGGGGCGGTCGGAAACACCATATATTTT. This encodes CASSTQGAVGNTIYF. The full variable domain, in which reference TRBV9 and TRBJ1-3 provide the parts outside the CDR3, is DSGVTQTPKHLITATGQRVTLRCSPRSGDLSVYWYQQSLDQGLQFLIQYYNGEERAKGNILERFSAQQFPDLHSELNLSSLELGDSALYFCASSTQGAVGNTIYFGEGSWLTVV.

The chain joins TRBV13 to TRBJ2-7; D is undetermined. Trimming removed 4 bases at V and 5 bases at J, with 6 bases between. In germline, CDR1 is PRHDT, CDR2 FYEKMQ (reference sequence). The length of the CDR3 is 11 residues. The DNA for the CDR3 is TGTGCCAGCAGCTCCCTCCACGAGCAGTACTTC. Its translation is CASSSLHEQYF.

The count of this clone is one. The rearrangement joins TRBV7-7 to TRBJ2-7, with TRBD1 identical over 10 bases. The CDR3 is 16 residues long. CDR1 is SSHAT and CDR2 is FNYEAQ in the germline V gene (reference sequence). Losses at the gene ends were 4 bases for V and 4 bases for J; bases not matched to a gene: 10. The CDR3 sequence: CASSWSGTGEGYEQYF. The CDR3 DNA reads as TGTGCCAGCAGCTGGTCCGGGACAGGGGAGGGTTACGAGCAGTACTTC.

The J gene is TRBJ2-5, the V gene TRBV6-2 or TRBV6-3; no reliable D call. The CDR3 is made up of 16 amino acids. V was clipped by 4 bases and J by 0 bases, with 15 bases between them. Germline assignment: CDR1 MNHEY and CDR2 SVGEGT. In DNA form, the CDR3 reads TGTGCCAGCAGTTCCCCCGGAGCCTTGTACCAAGAGACCCAGTACTTC. Encoded protein: CASSSPGALYQETQYF.

The genes are TRBV15 and TRBJ2-5, with TRBD2 matching over 7 bases. With 1 base clipped from V and 7 bases from J, the junction kept 12 bases outside the gene matches. The CDR3 is made up of 16 amino acids. CDR1 and CDR2 from the germline V gene are LNHNV and YYDKDF (reference sequence). The CDR3 spells CATSRGASFGEGTQYF. The CDR3 DNA reads as TGTGCCACCAGCAGAGGCGCTAGCTTTGGGGAGGGGACCCAGTACTTC.

The rearrangement uses TRBV5-4 and TRBJ2-7; 7 bases agree with TRBD2. The CDR3 has 15 amino acids. The germline CDR1 and CDR2 sequences are SGHNT and YYREEE (reference sequence). Losses at the gene ends were 0 bases for V and 4 bases for J; bases not matched to a gene: 7. CDR3 region: CASSLGLAGIYEQYF. CDR3 sequence (DNA): TGTGCCAGCAGCTTGGGATTAGCGGGCATTTACGAGCAGTACTTC.

V and J are TRBV7-9 and TRBJ1-4; D possibly corresponds to TRBD1 (5 bases). This CDR3 is 15 amino acids long. CDR1 and CDR2 (germline): SEHNR, FQNEAQ (reference sequence). The ends were cut back, 0 bases at V and 5 bases at J, with 10 bases in the middle. Here the CDR3 DNA reads TGTGCCAGCAGCTTAGCGTCGCGGGGGAATGAAAAACTGTTTTTT. Its translation: CASSLASRGNEKLFF.

This rearrangement joins TRBV19 to TRBJ2-7; D ambiguous. The CDR3 contains 15 residues. Germline-derived CDR1 and CDR2 are LNHDA and SQIVND (reference sequence). Trimming stripped 3 bases from V and 5 bases from J, with 17 bases between. The CDR3 nucleotides are TGTGCCAGTAGTATTAACTCCCACCGGATGGACGAGCAGTACTTC. This encodes CASSINSHRMDEQYF.

The DNA for the CDR3 is TGCGCCAGCAGCCGGGGTGACCAAGAGACCCAGTACTTC. Translated, it gives CASSRGDQETQYF. The chain uses TRBV4-1 and TRBJ2-5; no firm D call. CDR3 length: 13 residues. V was clipped by 4 bases and J by 0 bases, with 6 bases between them. Germline lookup yields CDR1 MGHRA and CDR2 YSYEKL.

This clone showed up just a few times. The chain combines TRBV6-5 with TRBJ1-5; D may be TRBD1 (5 bases). CDR3 length: 15 residues. The germline V gene encodes CDR1 MNHEY and CDR2 SVGAGI. Trimming cost V 5 bases and J 7 bases, with 18 bases left between them. The CDR3 nucleotides read TGTGCCAGCAGTCCCATGCGAGGGGCTGGGCAGCCCCAGCATTTT. Protein product: CASSPMRGAGQPQHF.